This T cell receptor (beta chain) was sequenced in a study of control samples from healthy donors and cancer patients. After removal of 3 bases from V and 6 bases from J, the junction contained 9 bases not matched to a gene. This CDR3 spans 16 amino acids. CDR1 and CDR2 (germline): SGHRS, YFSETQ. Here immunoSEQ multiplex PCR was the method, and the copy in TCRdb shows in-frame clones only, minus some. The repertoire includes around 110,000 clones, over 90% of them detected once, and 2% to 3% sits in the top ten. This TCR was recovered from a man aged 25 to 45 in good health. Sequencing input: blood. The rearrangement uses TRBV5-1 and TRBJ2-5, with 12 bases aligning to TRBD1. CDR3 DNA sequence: TGCGCCAGCAGCTCTTTCTCGGGACAGGGGGCGAAGACCCAGTACTTC. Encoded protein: CASSSFSGQGAKTQYF.